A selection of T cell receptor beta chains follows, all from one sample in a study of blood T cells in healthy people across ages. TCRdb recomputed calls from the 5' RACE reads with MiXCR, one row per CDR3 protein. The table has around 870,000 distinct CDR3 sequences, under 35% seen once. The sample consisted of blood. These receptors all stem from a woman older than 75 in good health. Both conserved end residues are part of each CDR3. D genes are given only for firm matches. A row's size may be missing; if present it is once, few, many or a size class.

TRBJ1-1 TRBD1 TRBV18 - TGTGCCAGCTCACCGCCCGGGACAGGGGGCGCCGACACTGAAGCTTTCTTT CASSPPGTGGADTEAFF
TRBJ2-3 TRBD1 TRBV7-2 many TGTGCCAGCAGCTTAACACGGACAGGGACAGATACGCAGTATTTT CASSLTRTGTDTQYF
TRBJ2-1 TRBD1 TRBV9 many TGTGCCAGCAGCGTAGGAATAGGGCAGGGGGCGCGGAATGAGCAGTTCTTC CASSVGIGQGARNEQFF
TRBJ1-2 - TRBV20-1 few TGCAGTGATGACAGGCTCGGTGGCTACACCTTC CSDDRLGGYTF
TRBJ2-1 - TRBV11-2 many TGTGCCAGCAGCTTTTATAAAAGTAGGTCTTCGGTCTACAATGAGCAGTTCTTC CASSFYKSRSSVYNEQFF
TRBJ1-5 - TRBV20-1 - TGCAGTGCTAGAGATGATAAGGGCGGCCAGCCCCAGCATTTT CSARDDKGGQPQHF
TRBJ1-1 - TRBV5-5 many TGTGCCAGCAGCTTTGACGGGATCGTGGGTACTGAAGCTTTCTTT CASSFDGIVGTEAFF
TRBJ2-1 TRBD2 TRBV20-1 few TGCAGTGCTAGAGTAAAGCGGGGACTTACTCCCTACAATGAGCAGTTCTTC CSARVKRGLTPYNEQFF
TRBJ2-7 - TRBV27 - TGTGCCAGCAGACTAGGACAGTCAAGGCCCTACGAGCAGTACTTC CASRLGQSRPYEQYF
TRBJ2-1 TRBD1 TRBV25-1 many TGTGCCAGCAGTGAAACGGGACAGGGGCAGTTCTTC CASSETGQGQFF
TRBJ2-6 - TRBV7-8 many TGTGCCAGCAGTTCTGGCCTGTCTGGGGCCAACGTCCTGACTTTC CASSSGLSGANVLTF
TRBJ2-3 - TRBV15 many TGTGCCACCAGCAGAGGGGCGGACCGAACAGATACGCAGTATTTT CATSRGADRTDTQYF
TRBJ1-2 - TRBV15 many TGTGCCACCAGCAGAGATTCAACTGGCCGCTATGGCTACACCTTC CATSRDSTGRYGYTF
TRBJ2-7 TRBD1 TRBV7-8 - TGTGCCAGCAGCTTAGGACAGGGGGCTTTCTCCTACGAGCAGTACTTC CASSLGQGAFSYEQYF
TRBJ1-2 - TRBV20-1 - TGCAGTGCTAGAGACATGCCCCGCAACTTTAACTATGGCTACACCTTC CSARDMPRNFNYGYTF
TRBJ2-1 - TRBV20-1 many TGCAGTGCTAGAGAGGACAGACAGGAGCAGTTCTTC CSAREDRQEQFF
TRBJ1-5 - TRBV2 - TGTGCCAGCGCTCGGGGGGCGGAGCCCTACCAGCCCCAGCATTTT CASARGAEPYQPQHF
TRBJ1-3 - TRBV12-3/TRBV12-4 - TGTGCCAGCACTTCCGAGGGGCGGTACACCATATATTTT CASTSEGRYTIYF
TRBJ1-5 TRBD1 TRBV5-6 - TGTGCCAGCAGCCGACAGGGGAGCGATCAGCCCCAGCATTTT CASSRQGSDQPQHF
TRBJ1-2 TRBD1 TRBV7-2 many TGTGCCAGCAGCTCCGGGACAGGGCCAGTGGACTACACCTTC CASSSGTGPVDYTF
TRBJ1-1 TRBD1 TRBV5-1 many TGCGCCAGCAGCGGTGGACAGGGGGGGTTTAGATTGACTTTCTTT CASSGGQGGFRLTFF
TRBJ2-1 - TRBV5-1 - TGCGCCAGCAGCTTGCAGGCGATCTCCTACAATGAGCAGTTCTTC CASSLQAISYNEQFF
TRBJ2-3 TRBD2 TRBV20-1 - TGCAGTGCCCAAGGCGGGGGGCGGGGGACAGATACGCAGTATTTT CSAQGGGRGTDTQYF
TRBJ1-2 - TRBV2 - TGTGTCAGCAGCGTCGCCAACTATGGCTACACCTTC CVSSVANYGYTF
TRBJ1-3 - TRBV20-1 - TGCAGTGCTAGAGATGAGGGGCCTGGAAACACCATATATTTT CSARDEGPGNTIYF
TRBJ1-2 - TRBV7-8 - TGTGCCAGCAGCTGGTCCAGGGACAACTATGGCTACACCTTC CASSWSRDNYGYTF
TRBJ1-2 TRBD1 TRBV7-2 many TGTGCCAGCACCCTCGCCGGGACAGGGGGCCCTTATGGCTACACCTTC CASTLAGTGGPYGYTF
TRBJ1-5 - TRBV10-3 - TGTGCCATCAGTGAGACAGTCTTAGGCAGTCAGCCCCAGCATTTT CAISETVLGSQPQHF
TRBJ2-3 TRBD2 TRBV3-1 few TGTGCCAGCAGCCAAGTCACGCTAGCGGGGGGGCCCTCAGATACGCAGTATTTT CASSQVTLAGGPSDTQYF
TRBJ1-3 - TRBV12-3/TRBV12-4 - TGTGCCAGCAACAGAAATGGAGACACCATATATTTT CASNRNGDTIYF
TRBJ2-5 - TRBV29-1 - TGCAGCGAAAAGGGGTACCAAGAGACCCAGTACTTC CSEKGYQETQYF
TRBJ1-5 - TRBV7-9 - TGTGCCAGCAGCTTAAGCTTCGGACAGCCCCAGCATTTT CASSLSFGQPQHF
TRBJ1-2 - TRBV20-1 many TGCAGTGCTAGAGCCCCGACAGTAGCTAACTATGGCTACACCTTC CSARAPTVANYGYTF
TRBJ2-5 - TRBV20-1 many TGCAGTGCCTTGACCCCCGGACCGAGGGCGGGGACCCAGTACTTC CSALTPGPRAGTQYF
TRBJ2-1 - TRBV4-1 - TGCGCCAGCAGCCGGAGCCGGGCCCCGGCGTACAATGAGCAGTTCTTC CASSRSRAPAYNEQFF
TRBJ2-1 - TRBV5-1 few TGCGCCACCAGCCCCTCTGGAGGCTACAATGAGCAGTTCTTC CATSPSGGYNEQFF
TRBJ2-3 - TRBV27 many TGTGCCAGCAGTACCCCCCGCGGGGCGGGGCGCACAGATACGCAGTATTTT CASSTPRGAGRTDTQYF
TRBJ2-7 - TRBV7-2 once TGTGCCAGCAGCTTAGAGGGGCTCTGGGAGGTGGCCTACGAGCAGTACTTC CASSLEGLWEVAYEQYF
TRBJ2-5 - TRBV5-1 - TGCGCCAGCAGCTTGGCCGTGGGAGGGGGCGAAGAGACCCAGTACTTC CASSLAVGGGEETQYF
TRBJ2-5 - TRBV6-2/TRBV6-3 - TGTGCCAGCAGTTACGTGGGAAAAGAGGCCCAGTACTTC CASSYVGKEAQYF
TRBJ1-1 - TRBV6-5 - TGTGCCACCGCAAGAGGGGCCGCTGAAGCTTTCTTT CATARGAAEAFF
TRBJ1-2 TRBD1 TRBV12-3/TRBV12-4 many TGTGCCAGCAGTTTCCCCTTGGACAGGGGCGGCTACACCTTC CASSFPLDRGGYTF
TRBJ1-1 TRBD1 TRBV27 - TGTGCCAGCACCCCCTCCGGGACAGGGAGAGCTTTCTTT CASTPSGTGRAFF
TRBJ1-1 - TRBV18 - TGTGCCAGCTCCCCAAACGGGGGGACTGAAGCTTTCTTT CASSPNGGTEAFF
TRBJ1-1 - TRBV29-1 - TGCAGCGTTGAGACAGAGGGGGTACACACTGAAGCTTTCTTT CSVETEGVHTEAFF
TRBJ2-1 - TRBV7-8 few TGTGCCAGCAGCCTCTCCGGGCCCCAACGGAACAATGAGCAGTTCTTC CASSLSGPQRNNEQFF
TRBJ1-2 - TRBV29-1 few TGCAGCGTTGACCAAACCTCTCATGGCTACACCTTC CSVDQTSHGYTF
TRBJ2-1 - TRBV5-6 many TGTGCCAGCAGCACCAGGGGCCTGGAGCTTTTCAACAATGAGCAGTTCTTC CASSTRGLELFNNEQFF
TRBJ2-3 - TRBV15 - TGTGCCACCAGCAGAGATCCGGCGGGGCATCGCACAGATACGCAGTATTTT CATSRDPAGHRTDTQYF
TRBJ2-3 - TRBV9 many TGTGCCAGCAGCGTAGGTGTCAGTTCCAACACAGATACGCAGTATTTT CASSVGVSSNTDTQYF
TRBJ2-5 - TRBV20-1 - TGCAGTGCTAGGAGGGGCCGTCCAGGGTCCTACAATGAGCAGTACTTC CSARRGRPGSYNEQYF